This entry lists 10 T cell receptor beta chains sequenced from one sample in a study of cytomegalovirus exposure and HLA in healthy donors. PCR amplification relied on 60 Vbeta primers (plus 13 Jbeta primers). The repertoire was sequenced with immunoSEQ multiplex PCR; TCRdb's copy has only in-frame clones and lacks some. The sample shows about 110,000 clones, 70% of them seen only once. Sequenced: PBMCs. These receptors were collected from a man aged 35-49 years in good health and CMV-seropositive.

This chain connects TRBV7-3 to TRBJ2-7; D is possibly TRBD2 (5 bases). The ends were cut back, 0 bases at V and 5 bases at J, with 11 bases in the middle. Per germline, CDR1 SGHTA and CDR2 FQGTGA. The CDR3 is 14 residues long. CDR3 coding DNA: TGTGCCAGCAGCTTAACGGCCCGGGAACACGAGCAGTACTTC. Residues: CASSLTAREHEQYF.

The V call is TRBV28, the J call TRBJ2-5, with TRBD2 matching over 11 bases. Matching the DNA end better, TRBJ2-7 makes the J call doubtful. CDR3 size: 17 residues. CDR1 and CDR2 from the germline V gene are MDHEN and SYDVKM. The CDR3 region has the DNA TGTGCCAGCAGGGGGGACTGGGGGCTAGCGGGAGGCTACGAGCAGTACTTC. The encoded protein is CASRGDWGLAGGYEQYF.

This rearrangement joins TRBV19 to TRBJ1-5, with 10 bases matching TRBD1. The CDR3 length is 15 residues. Germline assignment: CDR1 LNHDA and CDR2 SQIVND (reference sequence). V was clipped by 1 base and J by 6 bases; unmatched bases: 3. The DNA of the CDR3 is TGTGCCAGTAGTATAGGATGGACAGGGGGTCAGCCCCAGCATTTT. Translation: CASSIGWTGGQPQHF.

J is TRBJ2-7 and V is TRBV27, with 7 bases lining up with TRBD1. Germline lookup yields CDR1 MNHEY and CDR2 SMNVEV (reference sequence). The CDR3 extends over 12 amino acids. Losses at the gene ends were 6 bases for V and 3 bases for J; bases not matched to a gene: 2. This CDR3 is CASRGQSYEQYF. The CDR3 DNA sequence: TGTGCCAGCAGGGGACAGAGCTACGAGCAGTACTTC.

The chain links TRBV11-2 to TRBJ2-5, with 9 bases that match TRBD2. The V gene end was trimmed by 2 bases and the J gene end by 1 base; junction bases not matched to a gene: 2. Per the germline V gene, CDR1 is SGHAT and CDR2 is FQNNGV. The CDR3 runs 15 residues. CDR3 protein: CASSLRLAVQETQYF. In DNA form, the CDR3 reads TGTGCCAGCAGCTTACGACTAGCGGTCCAAGAGACCCAGTACTTC.

A few counts support this clone. The chain has TRBV18 and TRBJ2-7; 10 nucleotides line up with TRBD1. The CDR3 length is 15 residues. In germline, CDR1 is KGHSH, CDR2 LQKENI. Trimming took 3 bases from V and 4 from J; bases not matched to a gene: 6. Written as DNA, the CDR3 is TGTGCCAGCTCACCGGGACAGGGGTTAGGATACGAGCAGTACTTC. Protein product: CASSPGQGLGYEQYF.

The rearrangement uses TRBV6-1 and TRBJ2-1; possible D gene TRBD1, 5 bases. Germline assignment: CDR1 MNHNS and CDR2 SASEGT. The CDR3 has 15 amino acids. Trimming removed 4 bases from V and 2 bases from J, with 12 bases in between. The CDR3, as DNA: TGTGCCAGCAGTGGCAGGGCCCTAACCTACAATGAGCAGTTCTTC. Protein: CASSGRALTYNEQFF.

In its sample, this clone was seen a few times. V usage is TRBV6-1 and J usage is TRBJ1-5; 7 bases fit TRBD1. The CDR3 extends over 13 amino acids. V dropped 10 bases and J dropped 7; count of bases not matched to a gene: 10. Germline CDR1 and CDR2: MNHNS and SASEGT. CDR3 protein: CAIDREAVQPQHF. The DNA of the CDR3 is TGTGCCATCGACAGGGAGGCGGTGCAGCCCCAGCATTTT.

The chain carries TRBV7-9 and TRBJ2-3, with D possibly TRBD2 on 6 matching bases. V was trimmed by 1 base and J by 1 base, leaving 9 bases between them. Germline V gene lookup returns CDR1 SEHNR and CDR2 FQNEAQ (reference sequence). The CDR3 spans 15 residues. CDR3 loop: CASSLVASGTDTQYF. CDR3 in DNA: TGTGCCAGCAGCTTAGTCGCTAGCGGCACAGATACGCAGTATTTT.

The chain is built from TRBV28 and TRBJ2-7; a possible D gene is TRBD1 (6 bases). The CDR3 has 15 amino acids. The V end was cut by 4 bases, the J end by 6 bases, with 19 bases between. Germline V gene data show CDR1 as MDHEN and CDR2 as SYDVKM. The CDR3: CASSSTLQGFGEQYF. CDR3 DNA sequence: TGTGCCAGCAGTTCGACTTTACAGGGTTTTGGCGAGCAGTACTTC.